This T cell receptor beta chain was identified in a study of T-cell memory formation after mild COVID-19. TCRdb re-called the 5' RACE reads through MiXCR, storing one row per CDR3 protein. Among about 310,000 distinct CDR3 sequences listed, approximately 19% were seen once. The CDR3 sequence is 13 residues long. Germline values: CDR1 MNHEY, CDR2 SMNVEV (reference sequence). Trimming removed 8 bases from V and 2 bases from J, with 12 bases in between. The receptor was isolated from a man aged 18-30 years who had mild COVID-19 (a few samples of this study predate the infection). Cell type and time point are not known. This chain joins TRBV27 and TRBJ1-2; no clear D. Specimen: PBMCs or a T cell subset sorted from them (not recorded which). As DNA, the CDR3 is TGTGCCAGCGGGTACGCCGTCAACTATGGCTACACCTTC. As protein: CASGYAVNYGYTF.